Sequencing of this T cell receptor beta chain was carried out in a study of blood T cell repertoires in COVID-19 (dated by TCRdb to about 2020). Turning to the overall study: Samples from collaborators originated in the United States, Italy and Spain and spanned both the acute and convalescent phases of COVID-19. The repertoires were released in a freely available public database intended as a resource for research on the immune response to SARS-CoV-2. Where HLA class I and class II types were available, the types were taken from metadata supplied by the sample provider, not from assay-based typing. Subjects who had been exposed to COVID-19, were actively infected with it, or had recovered from it provided the deeply sampled blood TCRbeta repertoires that made up the dataset. The material from the prospective study consisted of cDNA or gDNA derived from T cells, B-cell-depleted T cells, or PBMCs. Samples were obtained from the ongoing ImmuneRACE study (first 160 participants) and from 1,000 to 1,500 subjects provided by 6 global collaborators. A de-identified subject ID, COVID-19 status, age in years and sex were almost always included in the sample metadata.

Collaborating institutions collected whole blood in K2EDTA tubes following their own protocols. Collaborator samples were shipped for TCRbeta analysis as frozen whole blood, isolated PBMCs, or DNA extracted from either sample type. TCRbeta CDR3 regions were amplified from genomic DNA using the immunoSEQ Assay, a bias-controlled multiplex PCR. For the original study's pipeline: The number of nucleated cells in each sample was estimated by amplification of reference gene primers within the assay. Sequence reads were collapsed and filtered to measure the absolute abundance of every unique TCRbeta CDR3 rearrangement. Productive Simpson clonality was computed per sample as the square root of Simpson's diversity index over productive rearrangements. The table comes from immuneACCESS by way of TCRdb, which keeps in-frame sequences with V and J called. Part of the clones is missing from these tables; in studies checked, under half for an unresolved V gene and the rest for unknown reasons. V and J calls plus clone size are reproduced from that table; the DNA served to infer D and trimming. The sample table holds 85,000 to 100,000 clones, of which 70% to 85% were seen once. Clones ranked in the top ten supply roughly 22% of the sample.

V was cut back by 6 bases and J by 3 bases, leaving a gap of 8 bases between them. The germline V gene encodes CDR1 PRHDT and CDR2 FYEKMQ (reference sequence). The CDR3 runs 12 amino acids, cysteine and phenylalanine included. The only DNA kept is the CDR3, 36 bases in frame from the first base. Findings and caveats that apply to the study as a whole: The quantity of clinical and demographic metadata differed by source and by participant and was supplied without curation.

About this clone itself: Its antigen remains undetermined. The sample holds no much larger clone one base away, and base qualities are not on file.

Sequencing input: peripheral blood. This sequence uses TRBV13 and TRBJ1-1, with TRBD1 perhaps the D gene, on 5 matching bases. The TCR was taken from a human donor in a cohort sampled during active COVID-19. The CDR3 region: CASRGVHTEAFF. In nucleotide form, the sequence is TGTGCCAGCAGAGGGGTTCACACTGAAGCTTTCTTT.